A single sample is the source of the 8 T cell receptor beta chains below, sequenced in a study of T-cell reconstitution after alpha-beta-depleted transplantation in children. As it was prepared, the TCRbeta library received unique molecular identifiers. TCRdb ran MiXCR on the PCR reads and lists one entry per CDR3 protein. The sample consists of about 300,000 distinct CDR3 sequences, over 9% of them appearing once. The material sequenced was PBMCs, taken before TCRalphabeta/CD19-depleted stem cell transplant. The receptors derive from a boy in the first two years of life with acute myeloid leukemia, due to receive a stem cell transplant.

This clonotype was counted ten times or more. This chain connects TRBV5-1 to TRBJ2-6, with D possibly being TRBD1 (6 bases). The CDR3 is made up of 15 amino acids. V lost 4 bases, J lost 4 bases, and 12 bases lay in between. The germline V gene encodes CDR1 SGHRS and CDR2 YFSETQ. Written as DNA, the CDR3 is TGCGCCAGCAGCACTGCCGGGACAGGGGCCAACGTCCTGACTTTC. Amino acids: CASSTAGTGANVLTF. Complete variable domain (other parts from reference TRBV5-1 and TRBJ2-6): KAGVTQTPRYLIKTRGQQVTLSCSPISGHRSVSWYQQTPGQGLQFLFEYFSETQRNKGNFPGRFSGRQFSNSRSEMNVSTLELGDSALYLCASSTAGTGANVLTFGAGSRLTVL.

This clonotype showed up many times. This chain uses TRBV7-9 with TRBJ2-2, with D unresolved. The CDR3 is made up of 14 amino acids. Germline lookup yields CDR1 SEHNR and CDR2 FQNEAQ (reference sequence). Trimming pared 3 bases from V and 3 bases from J, leaving 8 bases between. The DNA for the CDR3 is TGTGCCAGCAGCTTCCCAGCTCACACCGGGGAGCTGTTTTTT. Amino acid sequence: CASSFPAHTGELFF.

This clonotype has just a few counts. The rearrangement joins TRBV14 to TRBJ1-3; D is possibly TRBD1 (5 bases). Germline-derived CDR1 and CDR2 are SGHDN and FVKESK. V was trimmed by 4 bases and J by 0 bases, leaving 13 bases between them. The CDR3 runs 16 residues. CDR3 nucleotide sequence: TGTGCCAGCAGCCTCTGGGGGAGGCTCTCTGGAAACACCATATATTTT. Its protein is CASSLWGRLSGNTIYF. Supplemented by reference TRBV14 and TRBJ1-3, the full variable domain reads EAGVTQFPSHSVIEKGQTVTLRCDPISGHDNLYWYRRVMGKEIKFLLHFVKESKQDESGMPNNRFLAERTGGTYSTLKVQPAELEDSGVYFCASSLWGRLSGNTIYFGEGSWLTVV.

This clonotype has more than one count but fewer than ten. DNA for the CDR3: TGTGCCAGCAGCTTAGACGGACTAGCCAATGAGCAGTTCTTC. Its translation: CASSLDGLANEQFF. J is TRBJ2-1 and V is TRBV7-3; 8 nucleotides align to TRBD2. V lost 2 bases to trimming and J lost 6 bases; unmatched junction nucleotides: 3. This CDR3 contains 14 residues. CDR1 and CDR2 (germline): SGHTA, FQGTGA.

The J gene is TRBJ2-2, the V gene TRBV5-1, with 7 nucleotides matching TRBD1. This CDR3 is built from 16 residues. V lost 0 bases to trimming and J lost 2 bases; unmatched junction nucleotides: 4. The germline gives CDR1 SGHRS, CDR2 YFSETQ. This CDR3 is CASSLVGTDNTGELFF. As DNA, the CDR3 is TGCGCCAGCAGCTTGGTCGGGACAGACAACACCGGGGAGCTGTTTTTT.

This chain links TRBV2 with TRBJ1-5; D gene ambiguous. CDR3 length equals 13 residues. The V and J ends lost 4 bases and 5 bases respectively, with 9 bases between them. In germline, CDR1 is SNHLY, CDR2 FYNNEI. The CDR3 reads CASSGLGYQPQHF. In DNA, the CDR3 is TGTGCCAGCAGTGGTTTGGGGTATCAGCCCCAGCATTTT.

This clonotype was recorded at least ten times. Germline and junction disagree at one end, which may indicate a read error. The chain is built from TRBV6-5 and TRBJ2-6; no clear D gene. The CDR3 is 13 residues long. Germline CDR1 and CDR2: MNHEY and SVGAGI. CDR3 sequence (DNA): TGTGCCAGCAGTGACTCTGGGGCCAACGTCCTGACTTTC. Its translation: CASSDSGANVLTF.

This clonotype was recorded many times. The chain carries TRBV28 and TRBJ2-1, with 11 bases matching TRBD1. The junction had 8 bases not matched to a gene; V was cut back by 5 bases and J by 8 bases. The CDR3 runs 15 residues. CDR1 is MDHEN, CDR2 SYDVKM, per germline. The CDR3 sequence is CASSPPGQGVDEQFF. CDR3 nucleotide sequence: TGTGCCAGCAGTCCTCCGGGACAGGGGGTCGATGAGCAGTTCTTC.